Following are 10 T cell receptor beta chains from one sample sequenced in a study of human T cells and chemical hapten exposure. MiXCR, run by TCRdb on the RACE reads, gives a single entry per CDR3 protein. The sample carries around 200,000 distinct CDR3 sequences, 25% to 35% recorded once. Time point noted: pre-sensitization, week 0. Treatment: therapeutic diphenylcyclopropenone sensitization with weekly scalp DPC. The material was whole blood, obtained in connection with sensitization to the hapten diphenylcyclopropenone (DPC). The receptor source for this set is a woman in her thirties with alopecia areata. Some clones in this sample may be carry-over from other donors' samples.

The chain uses TRBV5-1 and TRBJ2-2; 10 nucleotides match TRBD1. Germline-derived CDR1 and CDR2 are SGHRS and YFSETQ. V shed 3 bases and J 4 bases; nucleotides not matched to a gene: 3. The CDR3 length is 15 residues. CDR3 sequence (DNA): TGCGCCAGCAGCTCGACAGGGGGCAGCACCGGGGAGCTGTTTTTT. Its protein is CASSSTGGSTGELFF.

The chain has TRBV20-1 and TRBJ2-1, with D unresolved. Trimming shortened V by 1 base and J by 4 bases, and 11 bases separated the two germline ends. In germline, CDR1 is DFQATT, CDR2 SNEGSKA (reference sequence). The CDR3 sequence is 14 residues long. CDR3 region: CSARGVVGYNEQFF. CDR3 DNA: TGCAGTGCTAGAGGAGTAGTGGGGTACAATGAGCAGTTCTTC.

The chain joins TRBV7-9 to TRBJ2-1; D is possibly TRBD1 or TRBD2 (5 bases each). CDR3 size: 14 residues. The germline V and J ends were trimmed by 5 bases and 4 bases, with 12 bases remaining between them. Germline assignment: CDR1 SEHNR and CDR2 FQNEAQ (reference sequence). The CDR3 DNA is TGTGCCAGCAGCCCCCGGGACCTATACAATGAGCAGTTCTTC. This translates into CASSPRDLYNEQFF.

The rearrangement joins TRBV5-6 to TRBJ2-6; TRBD2 might be the D (5 bases). Trimming left V 2 bases short and J 0 bases short, with 9 bases between. The CDR3 extends over 16 amino acids. Germline CDR1 SGHDT, CDR2 YYEEEE. CDR3 protein: CASSFRGLSGANVLTF. The CDR3 DNA follows: TGTGCCAGCAGCTTCCGGGGTCTCTCTGGGGCCAACGTCCTGACTTTC. The variable domain in full, with the rest retrieved from reference TRBV5-6 and TRBJ2-6, is DAGVTQSPTHLIKTRGQQVTLRCSPKSGHDTVSWYQQALGQGPQFIFQYYEEEERQRGNFPDRFSGHQFPNYSSELNVNALLLGDSALYLCASSFRGLSGANVLTFGAGSRLTVL.

The V call is TRBV7-8, the J call TRBJ1-4; D remains unclear. The CDR3 consists of 14 residues. The germline gives CDR1 SGHVS, CDR2 FQNEAQ. V lost 3 bases and J 8 bases, leaving 13 bases between the germline ends. The CDR3 sequence is CASSFNQAGEKLFF. The CDR3, as DNA: TGTGCCAGCAGCTTCAACCAGGCGGGGGAAAAACTGTTTTTT.

J is TRBJ1-6 and V is TRBV6-6; D is unclear. V was pared by 2 bases and J by 13 bases, with 9 bases between. The CDR3 contains 12 residues. Per the germline V gene, CDR1 is MNHNY and CDR2 is SVGAGI (reference sequence). CDR3 sequence: CASSYGGGPLHF. The CDR3 nucleotides are TGTGCCAGCAGTTACGGTGGAGGGCCCCTCCACTTT.

This clonotype was seen a few times. The CDR3 DNA reads TGTGCCAGCAGTTTCCCCCTGGGACAGCTCTCTGGCTACACCTTC. Translation: CASSFPLGQLSGYTF. The chain links TRBV28 to TRBJ1-2; TRBD1 agrees at 7 bases. Germline CDR1 is MDHEN and CDR2 is SYDVKM. The junction had 11 bases not matched to a gene; V was cut back by 3 bases and J by 7 bases. This CDR3 contains 15 residues.

This clonotype has only a few counts. The chain recombines TRBV11-2 with TRBJ2-1, with D perhaps assigned TRBD1 or TRBD2 (5 bases each). CDR3 length: 15 amino acids. Germline assignment: CDR1 SGHAT and CDR2 FQNNGV. V lost 3 bases and J 9 bases, leaving 18 bases between the germline ends. The DNA of the CDR3 is TGTGCCAGCAGCTTGAGGGGCGGGCCGGGCGGTGAGCAGTTCTTC. Protein sequence: CASSLRGGPGGEQFF.

This clonotype has more than one count but fewer than ten. The J gene is TRBJ2-5, the V gene TRBV15; maybe TRBD1 (5 bases). CDR1 and CDR2 from the germline V gene are LNHNV and YYDKDF (reference sequence). The CDR3 contains 15 residues. V was clipped by 3 bases and J by 2 bases, with 13 bases between them. The CDR3 sequence: CATSSSGFGQETQYF. The CDR3 region has the DNA TGTGCCACCAGCAGTTCAGGGTTTGGGCAAGAGACCCAGTACTTC. Together with reference TRBV15 and TRBJ2-5, the CDR3 gives the full variable domain: DAMVIQNPRYQVTQFGKPVTLSCSQTLNHNVMYWYQQKSSQAPKLLFHYYDKDFNNEADTPDNFQSRRPNTSFCFLDIRSPGLGDTAMYLCATSSSGFGQETQYFGPGTRLLVL.

This clonotype was recorded once. The J gene is TRBJ2-1, the V gene TRBV7-2; D unclear. Germline values: CDR1 SGHTA, CDR2 FQGNSA. The CDR3 has 14 amino acids. The V gene lost 6 bases and the J gene lost 5 bases, with 14 bases spanning the gap. CDR3 loop: CASSTGPRNNEQFF. Here the CDR3 DNA reads TGTGCCAGCAGTACTGGACCGAGAAACAATGAGCAGTTCTTC. The full variable domain, completed using reference TRBV7-2 and TRBJ2-1, is GAGVSQSPSNKVTEKGKDVELRCDPISGHTALYWYRQSLGQGLEFLIYFQGNSAPDKSGLPSDRFSAERTGGSVSTLTIQRTQQEDSAVYLCASSTGPRNNEQFFGPGTRLTVL.